This is a list of T cell receptor beta chains from one sample in a study of blood T cell repertoires in COVID-19. Clones were read by immunoSEQ multiplex PCR, and TCRdb kept only the in-frame ones, dropping some. The sample has about 230,000 clones, less than 90% seen once; the top ten hold 2.6%. Sequenced sample: peripheral blood. All receptors come from a woman in her 70s with active or convalescent COVID-19. The CDR3 runs from the conserved cysteine through the conserved F or W. The D gene is left open where the match is weak. Size is stated for part of the rows, as once, few or many counts, or as a class when the clone is expanded.

- | TRBJ1-2 | TRBV6-5 | - | TGTGCCACCGACAGCTACTATGGCTACACCTTC | CATDSYYGYTF
- | TRBJ2-7 | TRBV5-1 | - | TGCGCCAGCAGCTTGGAGATACAGAGCGAGCAGTACTTC | CASSLEIQSEQYF
TRBD1 | TRBJ2-2 | TRBV5-1 | - | TGCGCCAGCAGCTTGGTCCTCAGGGGGCAAGGCACCGGGGAGCTGTTTTTT | CASSLVLRGQGTGELFF
- | TRBJ2-7 | TRBV11-2 | - | TGTGCCAGCAGCTTAGTGCAGGGTTCCTACGAGCAGTACTTC | CASSLVQGSYEQYF
- | TRBJ2-5 | TRBV28 | - | TGTGCCAGCAGTTTGGTGGGGGCGACAGAGACCCAGTACTTC | CASSLVGATETQYF
- | TRBJ2-7 | TRBV6-5 | - | TGTGCCAGCAAAGGGCAGGGAACTTACTACTACGAGCAGTACTTC | CASKGQGTYYYEQYF
- | TRBJ1-1 | TRBV5-1 | - | TGCGCCAGCAGCTTGGGCCAGGTGAACACTGAAGCTTTCTTT | CASSLGQVNTEAFF
TRBD2 | TRBJ2-1 | TRBV7-9 | - | TGTGCCAGCAGTCCACTGGCCAGCGGGAGCCAATACAGCTACAATGAGCAGTTCTTC | CASSPLASGSQYSYNEQFF
TRBD2 | TRBJ2-1 | TRBV4-2 | - | TGTGCCAGCAGCCAAGATAGGGCTAGCGGGAGGAATGAGCAGTTCTTC | CASSQDRASGRNEQFF
- | TRBJ2-1 | TRBV5-1 | - | TGCGCCAGCAGCTTGGTACTAGTATTTGGTGAGCAGTTCTTC | CASSLVLVFGEQFF
TRBD2 | TRBJ2-1 | TRBV6-1 | - | TGTGCCAGCAGTGAGGGTCTAGCGGGAGCCTATGAGCAGTTCTTC | CASSEGLAGAYEQFF
TRBD1 | TRBJ1-1 | TRBV5-4 | - | TGTGCCAGCAGCTTTTCGGGACAGGGTAGTGAAGCTTTCTTT | CASSFSGQGSEAFF
TRBD1 | TRBJ1-1 | TRBV18 | - | TGTGCCAGCTCCTCCTCAGGGGGTTGGACTGAAGCTTTCTTT | CASSSSGGWTEAFF
- | TRBJ1-1 | TRBV6-5 | - | TGTGCCAGCAGTTACGGAGGGAGGGGGAACACTGAAGCTTTCTTT | CASSYGGRGNTEAFF
- | TRBJ2-2 | TRBV5-1 | - | TGCGCCAGCAGCTCTATCCAGGGGAAGCTGTTTTTT | CASSSIQGKLFF
TRBD2 | TRBJ2-1 | TRBV23-1 | - | TGCGCCAGCAGTCAGGGGCTAGCGGGAGATAGGGAGCAGTTCTTC | CASSQGLAGDREQFF
- | TRBJ1-1 | TRBV6-5 | once | TGTGCCAGCAGCCCCCTGGGGACACGGTACACTGAAGCTTTCTTT | CASSPLGTRYTEAFF
TRBD1 | TRBJ1-5 | TRBV27 | - | TGTGCCAGCAGTTCCGGACAGGGAGATCAGCCCCAGCATTTT | CASSSGQGDQPQHF
TRBD1 | TRBJ1-6 | TRBV4-2 | few | TGTGCCAGCAGCCAAGTCCCTCCGGGACAGGCGGATAATTCACCCCTCCACTTT | CASSQVPPGQADNSPLHF
- | TRBJ1-1 | TRBV10-3 | - | TGTGCCATCAGTGAGCTCGGTAACACTGAAGCTTTCTTT | CAISELGNTEAFF
- | TRBJ1-2 | TRBV7-8 | few | TGTGCCAGCAGCTTAGGTGAGGGTCGACCGTACTATGGCTACACCTTC | CASSLGEGRPYYGYTF
- | TRBJ2-3 | TRBV5-1 | - | TGCGCCAGCAGCTTTACGTTGCGGGCCGCACTAGATACGCAGTATTTT | CASSFTLRAALDTQYF
TRBD2 | TRBJ2-5 | TRBV20-1 | - | TGCAGTGCTAGTAGCGGGGGGAAAGAGACCCAGTACTTC | CSASSGGKETQYF
- | TRBJ1-2 | TRBV30 | many | TGTGCCTGGAACTTGGGAGCAGGAGGCTACACCTTC | CAWNLGAGGYTF
TRBD1 | TRBJ1-1 | TRBV20-1 | - | TGCAGTGCTAGTAACAGGGGTGGGACTGAAGCTTTCTTT | CSASNRGGTEAFF
- | TRBJ1-1 | TRBV3-1/TRBV3-2 | - | TGTGCCAGCAGCCAAGTAGGCGGGAACACTGAAGCTTTCTTT | CASSQVGGNTEAFF
TRBD1 | TRBJ1-1 | TRBV6-5 | - | TGTGCCAGCAGTTACTCGACAGGGGAAACTGAAGCTTTCTTT | CASSYSTGETEAFF
TRBD1 | TRBJ2-7 | TRBV2 | once | TGTGCCAGCAGTCGGACAGGGGTACCCCTCTACGAGCAGTACTTC | CASSRTGVPLYEQYF
TRBD2 | TRBJ2-7 | TRBV29-1 | - | TGCAGCGTGGGGACTAGCGGGGGCTCTATTATAAAGCAGTACTTC | CSVGTSGGSIIKQYF
TRBD1 | TRBJ2-3 | TRBV18 | few | TGTGCCAGCTCACCCGGGACAGGGGGCACAGATACGCAGTATTTT | CASSPGTGGTDTQYF
- | TRBJ2-1 | TRBV7-9 | - | TGTGCCAGCACCTCGAGTCTTTGGGGGGAATACAATGAGCAGTTCTTC | CASTSSLWGEYNEQFF
TRBD2 | TRBJ2-1 | TRBV7-9 | - | TGTGCCAGCAGCTTACGACTAGCGGAGGTCAATGAGCAGTTCTTC | CASSLRLAEVNEQFF
- | TRBJ2-1 | TRBV6-6 | - | TGTGCCACCCTAAGCAGGGCACAACTCAATGAGCAGTTCTTC | CATLSRAQLNEQFF
TRBD2 | TRBJ2-1 | TRBV9 | - | TGTGCCAGCAGCGTAGCGGGGGGCTCCTACAATGAGCAGTTCTTC | CASSVAGGSYNEQFF
- | TRBJ1-1 | TRBV7-9 | - | TGTGCCAGCAGCTCCAGGGGAACTGAAGCTTTCTTT | CASSSRGTEAFF
TRBD1 | TRBJ1-2 | TRBV7-6 | - | TGTGCCAGCAGCTTAGGATGGGACAGGGCCAACTATGGCTACACCTTC | CASSLGWDRANYGYTF
TRBD2 | TRBJ2-1 | TRBV5-1 | - | TGCGCCAGCAGCTTGGTCCTCCTTGGCGGGGGTGTGTCTGAGCAGTTCTTC | CASSLVLLGGGVSEQFF
TRBD1 | TRBJ1-2 | TRBV18 | - | TGTGCCAGCTCACCCGGACAGGGGGCACCCTATGGCTACACCTTC | CASSPGQGAPYGYTF
- | TRBJ2-5 | TRBV10-3 | - | TGTGCCATCAGTCAGGGAAGCGGGCCTCAAGAGACCCAGTACTTC | CAISQGSGPQETQYF
TRBD1 | TRBJ1-2 | TRBV7-3 | few | TGTGCCAGCAGCTCACCGGGACAGGGGCATGGCTACACCTTC | CASSSPGQGHGYTF
TRBD2 | TRBJ2-1 | TRBV2 | - | TGTGCCAGCAGTGTACTCCCCCACCTAGCGGACAACAATGAGCAGTTCTTC | CASSVLPHLADNNEQFF